This entry features one TCR beta chain sequence. It lacks a known antigen. One base away there is no much larger clone; base qualities are not given. The cohort consisted of 600 to 750 healthy bone marrow donors. At the time of sampling, every cohort member was nominally healthy, though immune exposures that went unrecorded were likely present. The donor tested CMV seronegative and was one of the 352 seronegative cohort members. Each donor provided a peripheral blood sample, and peripheral blood mononuclear cells were used for TCR beta sequencing. Genomic DNA extraction from the blood cell samples was performed with the Qiagen DNeasy Blood Extraction Kit. Library preparation was by the immunoSEQ multiplex PCR assay. For the multiplex PCR, a mixture combining 60 forward primers for TCR Vbeta segments and 13 reverse primers for TCR Jbeta segments was used. The CDR3 region of rearranged TCR beta genes was amplified from genomic DNA by a multiplex PCR assay. The amplified TCR beta libraries were sequenced on the Illumina HiSeq System as 87-base-pair reads. The original pipeline was this. A later analysis counted tens of millions of unique TCR beta chains across the 670 or so repertoires, and 10 million to 11 million of these chains were shared by at least two donors. Raw reads were error-corrected and collapsed into unique sequences by a nearest-neighbor algorithm in which closely related sequences were merged to remove PCR and sequencing errors. CDR3 sequences were aligned to IMGT reference sequences to assign V, D and J gene segments. For a sequence to be retained, a match of at least six nucleotides was required to both a V gene segment and a J gene segment. A rearrangement was called productive if the CDR3 had no stop codons and remained in frame with V and J, and every other rearrangement was called non-productive. CDR3 was defined according to IMGT convention as the region running from the second conserved V-encoded cysteine to the conserved J-encoded phenylalanine. Sequences without an unambiguous match to a single V gene segment were excluded from the earlier analysis of about 600 of the donors. In an earlier analysis of some 590 of the donors, a V segment was called functional when productive rearrangements were above 56.7%, and segregating when the standard deviation between donors exceeded 5%. A statistical classification framework was built for diagnosing cytomegalovirus status from the catalog of TCR beta chain sequences. A later analysis assigned V and J genes by comparing TCR nucleotide sequences with IMGT/GENE-DB human TR gene sequences. Using the TCRdist pipeline, a later analysis assigned CDR3 sequences along with most-parsimonious VDJ recombination scenarios. In a later analysis, each TCR beta chain was defined by its CDR3 amino acid sequence together with its V-gene family, and reads without a unique V-gene family were excluded. In a later analysis, 450 to 600 highly shared, low-generation-probability nucleotide sequences were removed to address suspected cross-contamination and a sequencing artifact. In a later analysis, a clonal expansion index was calculated for each public chain from normalized within-repertoire ranks of inferred template counts. In a later analysis, generation probabilities were computed with a VDJ recombination model fitted to out-of-frame rearrangements, and the resulting probabilities were checked against IGoR. In a later analysis, hypergeometric tests were used to score TCR-TCR, TCR-HLA and TCR-CMV co-occurrence, with a repertoire-size bias correction applied to TCR pairs. A later analysis estimated false discovery rates by permuting HLA or CMV assignments 20 times. In a later analysis, co-occurring TCRs were grouped using DBSCAN, and TCRdist sequence similarity was added for clustering within HLA-allele-positive subsets. For co-occurrence clustering, repertoires with fewer than 30,000 or more than 120,000 public chains were excluded, along with about five repertoires with anomalous nucleotide sharing. TCRdb stores this immuneACCESS table with in-frame sequences only. Part of the clones is absent; in the studies checked, under half of the shortfall reflects unresolved V genes, and no reason is known for the rest. V, J and clone size reflect that table, while D and trimming were determined from the DNA. This sample holds about 130,000 clones; 75% were observed only once. Clones ranked in the top ten supply over 2.5% of the sample.

CDR1 is given as LNHDA and CDR2 as SQIVND, both from the germline V gene (reference sequence). From the cysteine up to the phenylalanine, the CDR3 has a length of 11 residues. The DNA shown is the 33-base CDR3, in frame from base 1. V was cut back by 6 bases and J by 5 bases, leaving a gap of 7 bases between them. These data are taken from a study of cytomegalovirus exposure and HLA in healthy donors (dated by TCRdb to the late 2010s). Background for the entire study: An earlier analysis of approximately 600 of the donors reported 250 to 350 Gb of sequence data and some 100 million unique TCR beta sequences from about 180 million T cells. An early release covering approximately 600 HLA-typed donors comprised 250 to 350 gigabases of sequencing data and around 85 million unique TCR sequences. Among the approximately 430 genotyped donors, 81% belonged to the genetic ancestry cluster associated with self-reported Caucasian donors. The study aimed to test whether signatures of past pathogen exposure could be identified by cataloging public T cell receptors. The study profiled the T cell repertoires of some 610 subjects by immunosequencing and related them to cytomegalovirus serostatus. Along with the approximately 620-subject first cohort, a separate validation cohort of 120 different subjects was used. To predict cytomegalovirus infection status, the study combined high-throughput TCR immunosequencing, statistical association of individual TCRs with disease status, and machine learning. To study patterns of TCR occurrence, a later analysis re-analyzed previously published TCR beta repertoires from under 750 donors and added high-resolution HLA genotyping. The later analysis used no new phenotypic data to find candidate immune exposures, relying instead on TCR beta sequences and their occurrence across donors. An earlier analysis of around 580 of the donors used high-throughput TCR beta sequencing to judge whether each TCR beta V gene segment behaved as functional or pseudogenic. Donor age, sex, ethnicity and CMV serostatus were compiled alongside the repertoire data. In a later genetic analysis, genome-wide SNP genotypes for 398 of the 666 donors were used, and that subset was treated as a discovery cohort. All discovery cohort repertoires had been generated using a single sequencing platform. Both class I and class II loci were covered by HLA typing, at four-digit resolution. Typing coverage differed by locus: A, B, C, DRB1 and DQB1 were typed in roughly 620-630 donors, DQA1 in 522, DPA1 in some 570, and DPB1 in roughly 450. Five DR-DQ haplotypes were handled as single units for association and clustering, since linkage in the cohort was strong. On average, roughly 200,000 unique TCR beta nucleotide sequences were sequenced per donor among 398 genotyped donors of the cohort, with approximately 18% of those sequences being non-productive.

Beyond this particular receptor, the publication reports: A later genetic analysis associated a missense DCLRE1C variant with V-gene and J-gene trimming of TCR beta chains, and an independent cohort replicated the association. HLA typing was unavailable for some donors at each locus, so association tests used only the typed subset. Strong co-occurrence of HLA alleles, especially DR and DQ, made assigning TCR associations to individual alleles difficult. An earlier analysis of several hundred of the donors showed that most TCR beta V segments appeared in productive rearrangements either about 87% or about 30% of the time, which broadly matched IMGT annotations. According to a later analysis, parvovirus B19, influenza, CMV and Epstein-Barr virus appeared linked to several top co-occurrence clusters. Most TCR sequences were seen in very few donors, while some public TCRs were found in many individuals. Specific HLA alleles were associated with over 15,000 TCR beta sequences at a false discovery rate of 0.05 in a later analysis. In a later analysis, the rate of TCR association differed among HLA loci, with DRB1 alleles having the most associated TCRs and HLA-C alleles having the fewest. The authors suggested that the approach could potentially be extended to other disease states and immunological phenotypes. Immune exposure information for the cohort was limited to CMV serostatus. In vitro tests confirmed that a few of the cytomegalovirus-associated TCR beta chains recognize cytomegalovirus antigens. Most CMV-associated TCR beta chains appeared to be HLA-restricted in a later analysis, and the HLA associations seemed to be driven largely by CMV exposure. This cohort had only TCR beta chains sequenced, and the lack of alpha or paired-chain data limited which features could be detected. According to a later genetic analysis, donors in an Asian-associated ancestry cluster had fewer N-insertions in productive TCRs than the approximately 630-donor mean. Sequencing depth was assumed to be roughly uniform across donors in the presence/absence analyses, though that assumption may not hold. Some IMGT-functional V segments, including TRBV6-2 and TRBV6-3, could not be told apart with the 87-base-pair reads, so those segments were excluded. Over 15 rarely observed V segments, including chromosome 9 orphons, were excluded from the earlier analysis of just under 600 of the donors because counts were too low. The classifier was reported to diagnose cytomegalovirus status with high specificity and sensitivity in both the original cohort and the validation cohort. A further reported finding was that TCR beta sequences accurately predicted the HLA-A and HLA-B alleles for most subjects in the first cohort. In a later analysis, HLA-associated TCR beta chains showed more clonal expansion and lower generation probabilities than non-associated chains that were equally common. Linkage disequilibrium might explain the correlated functional status among segregating V segments, but an unknown experimental factor could not be excluded. The study gave a list of some 150 TCR beta chains associated with cytomegalovirus. A cluster of highly shared sequence variants was judged likely to be a technical artifact of the sequencing pipeline.

The material sequenced was PBMCs. The chain is encoded by TRBV19 joined to TRBJ2-5, with the identity of the D gene unclear. The sequence was obtained from a woman aged 45-59 years in good health and CMV-seronegative. The CDR3 has the sequence CASRGRETQYF. The DNA sequence follows: TGTGCCAGTAGGGGCCGGGAGACCCAGTACTTC.